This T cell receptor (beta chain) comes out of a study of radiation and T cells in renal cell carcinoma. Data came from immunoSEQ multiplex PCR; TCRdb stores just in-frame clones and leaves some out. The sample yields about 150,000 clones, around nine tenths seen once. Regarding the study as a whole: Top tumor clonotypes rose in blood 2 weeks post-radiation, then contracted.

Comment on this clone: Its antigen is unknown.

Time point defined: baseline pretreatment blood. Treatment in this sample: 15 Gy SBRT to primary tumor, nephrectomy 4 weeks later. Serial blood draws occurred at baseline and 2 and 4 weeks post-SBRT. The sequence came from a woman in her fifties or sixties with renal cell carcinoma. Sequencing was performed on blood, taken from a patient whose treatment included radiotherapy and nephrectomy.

The CDR3 DNA reads TGTGCCAGCAGCTTGGGGGTTAGGAACACTGAAGCTTTCTTT. It codes for CASSLGVRNTEAFF. This rearrangement joins TRBV7-3 to TRBJ1-1; a weak D match, TRBD1 (5 bases). V lost 3 bases to trimming and J lost 1 base, with 9 bases between them. Germline CDR1 reads SGHTA; CDR2 reads FQGTGA. This CDR3 region has 14 residues.